This note documents a single TCR beta chain sequence. The sample is drawn from a study of shared clonotypes between healthy human individuals. Across the study: Every donor yielded three CD4 naive, three CD4 memory, two CD8 naive and one CD8 memory plate.

Generated by immunoSEQ multiplex PCR, the TCRdb table keeps only in-frame clones and is missing some. The repertoire consists of around 2,000,000 clones, with 85% to 95% occurring once and the leading ten covering approximately 0.13%. V lost 0 bases to trimming and J lost 2 bases, with 5 bases between them. The CDR3 spans 13 residues. CDR1 SGHRS and CDR2 YFSETQ come from the germline V gene. Sequencing was carried out using naive CD4+ T cells sorted from blood. Subset given: CD45RA+ positively selected. This sequence joins TRBV5-1 and TRBJ1-1, with unresolved D. The receptor's source is a man aged 18 to 35 in good health. The CDR3 DNA sequence: TGCGCCAGCAGCTTGGCTTACAACACTGAAGCTTTCTTT. Its translation: CASSLAYNTEAFF.